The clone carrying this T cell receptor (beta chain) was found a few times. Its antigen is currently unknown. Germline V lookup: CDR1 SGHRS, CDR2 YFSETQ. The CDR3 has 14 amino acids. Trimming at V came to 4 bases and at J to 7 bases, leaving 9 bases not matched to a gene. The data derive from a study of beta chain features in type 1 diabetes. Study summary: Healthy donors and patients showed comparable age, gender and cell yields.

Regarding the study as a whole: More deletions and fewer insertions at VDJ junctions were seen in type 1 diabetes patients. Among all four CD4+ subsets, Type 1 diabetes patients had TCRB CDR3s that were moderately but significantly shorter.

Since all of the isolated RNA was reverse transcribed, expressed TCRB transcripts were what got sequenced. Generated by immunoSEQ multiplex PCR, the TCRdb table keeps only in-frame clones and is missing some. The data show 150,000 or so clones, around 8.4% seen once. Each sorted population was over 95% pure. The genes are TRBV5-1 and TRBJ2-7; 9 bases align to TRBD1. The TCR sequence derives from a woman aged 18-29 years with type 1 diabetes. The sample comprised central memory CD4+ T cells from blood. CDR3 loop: CASSPDRGSREQYF. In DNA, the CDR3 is TGCGCCAGCAGCCCGGACAGGGGTTCTAGAGAGCAGTACTTC. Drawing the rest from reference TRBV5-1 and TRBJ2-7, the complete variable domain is KAGVTQTPRYLIKTRGQQVTLSCSPISGHRSVSWYQQTPGQGLQFLFEYFSETQRNKGNFPGRFSGRQFSNSRSEMNVSTLELGDSALYLCASSPDRGSREQYFGPGTRLTVT.